This T cell receptor beta chain derives from a study of shared clonotypes between healthy human individuals (dated by TCRdb to the early 2020s). The study in broad terms: A few men and two women, aged 18 to 49 years, made up the cohort. For each donor, three plates each were used for CD4 naive and CD4 memory, two plates were used for CD8 naive, and one plate was used for CD8 memory. To estimate repertoire size and how much clonotype sharing occurs between individuals, the study deeply sequenced the blood TCR repertoires of several healthy adults. To increase sequencing depth and limit assay-specific biases, different laboratories used diverse techniques to prepare libraries and sequence TCR repertoires. Between about 0.8 and 9.5 billion PBMCs per donor were obtained by leukapheresis.

The germline V gene specifies SGDLS as CDR1 and YYNGEE as CDR2. From the cysteine up to the phenylalanine, the CDR3 has a length of 14 residues. Only the CDR3 region is kept as DNA, spanning 42 bases read in frame from base 1. The V end loses 3 bases and the J end loses 2 bases, and a stretch of 12 bases separates them. CD8 naive samples consisted of CD45RO-negative cells that were positively selected for CCR7, yielding a CD45RA+CCR7+ population without TemRA cells. The donors were healthy, HIV-negative adults who had no recently reported acute infections or vaccinations. Every donor was a Caucasian adult living in Nashville, Tennessee, USA. After blood collection by leukapheresis, PBMCs were isolated using Ficoll-Histopaque density gradient centrifugation and then cryopreserved in the vapor phase of liquid nitrogen. Analytical flow cytometry was used to check the purity and quantity of each magnetically sorted T cell population. From each sorted fraction, genomic DNA was isolated and quantified by UV absorbance on a Nanodrop 2000c.

Summary of the overall study and its limitations: Sampling was restricted to blood, and TCR repertoires in tissue are likely to differ from TCR repertoires in blood. Pairwise subsampling led to the expectation that sequencing depth would affect the degree of clonotype sharing among donors. Incomplete sequencing was indicated by rarefaction of sorted-subset datasets, despite the large sequencing depth. Naive subsets generally had larger estimated clonotype richness than memory subsets did. Because the study included only a small number of donors, the genetic and exposure-history diversity represented was limited. Across a few donors, approximately 4.6% of naive CD4, 3.5% of naive CD8, under 2.5% of memory CD4, and under 0.45% of memory CD8 clonotypes were shared. Clonotypes shared by all four sorted-subset donors showed higher generation probabilities than non-shared clonotypes.

Worth noting for this clone: It lacks a known antigen. Per-nucleotide qualities are absent, and no much larger clonotype sits a single base away.

Using the deep immunoSEQ assay, multiplex PCR amplified TCR CDR3 regions from genomic DNA. Extracted genomic DNA from each cell subset was spread evenly across all wells of several immunoSEQ 96-well plates, with each plate serving as a replicate. For sorted subsets, about 200 ng genomic DNA, equal to about 30,000 T cell genomes, was loaded into each replicate PCR. The purified libraries were quantified using a Qubit 3.0 fluorometer, sized with a Bioanalyzer 2100, and then quantified again using the KAPA Library Quantification kit. Every immunoSEQ 96-well plate was sequenced on a dedicated single-read 150-cycle Illumina NextSeq 550 flow cell. Per the original workflow: Because the immunoSEQ output included only junctional sequences and no quality scores, the filtering could not be the same as the filtering used for full-length reads. To assign V/J genes and CDR3, sequences were annotated using PyIR, a Python wrapper for IgBLAST v1.9, with IMGT germline references. Reads were filtered out if the reads had weak V/J assignments (E-value above 1e-6), no CDR3, stop codons, out-of-frame junctions, or ambiguous translated residues. V3J clonotypes were defined as sequences sharing the same inferred V gene, J gene, and CDR3 amino acid sequence. Percentage overlap between repertoires was computed as shared unique clonotypes divided by the size of the smaller repertoire. Richness of each repertoire was evaluated using RTK rarefaction, the Chao1 estimator, and Recon v2.1 estimates of unobserved clonotypes. For all TCRbeta clonotypes obtained by the gDNA method from a handful of donors, generation probabilities were computed with OLGA. The table comes from immuneACCESS by way of TCRdb, which keeps in-frame sequences with V and J called. Part of the clones is missing from these tables; in studies checked, under half for an unresolved V gene and the rest for unknown reasons. V and J calls and clone size are copied from that table; D and trimming were computed from the DNA. This sample is represented by around 700,000 clones; about 91% of them were singletons. Together, the top ten hold approximately 24% of the sample.

The V gene is TRBV9 and the J gene is TRBJ2-7, with TRBD1 tentatively as D gene (6 bases match). This clonotype was sampled from a man aged 25-45 years in good health. The material sequenced was naive CD8+ T cells sorted from blood. The label giving this sample's cell subset or site can be read as: CD45RA+CCR7+. The nucleotide sequence is TGTGCCAGCAGCGCCCGGGACAAGACCTACGAGCAGTACTTC. The encoded protein is CASSARDKTYEQYF. This CDR3, with the reference TRBV9 and TRBJ2-7 proteins standing in past its ends, gives the full variable domain DSGVTQTPKHLITATGQRVTLRCSPRSGDLSVYWYQQSLDQGLQFLIQYYNGEERAKGNILERFSAQQFPDLHSELNLSSLELGDSALYFCASSARDKTYEQYFGPGTRLTVT.